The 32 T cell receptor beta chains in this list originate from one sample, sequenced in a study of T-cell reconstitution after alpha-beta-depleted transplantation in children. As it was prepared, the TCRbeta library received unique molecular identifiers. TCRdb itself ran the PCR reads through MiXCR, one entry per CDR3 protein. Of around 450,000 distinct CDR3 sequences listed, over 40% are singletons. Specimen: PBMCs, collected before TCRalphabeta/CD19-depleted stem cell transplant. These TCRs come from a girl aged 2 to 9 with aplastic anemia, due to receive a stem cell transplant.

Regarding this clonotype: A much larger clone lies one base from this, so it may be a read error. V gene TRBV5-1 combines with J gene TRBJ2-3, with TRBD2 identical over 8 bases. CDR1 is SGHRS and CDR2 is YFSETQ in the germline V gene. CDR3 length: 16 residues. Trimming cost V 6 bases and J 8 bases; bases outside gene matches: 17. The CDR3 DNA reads TGCGCCAGCAAGGTCGGGACTAGTATTTCGACTGGTACGCAGTATTTT. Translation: CASKVGTSISTGTQYF.

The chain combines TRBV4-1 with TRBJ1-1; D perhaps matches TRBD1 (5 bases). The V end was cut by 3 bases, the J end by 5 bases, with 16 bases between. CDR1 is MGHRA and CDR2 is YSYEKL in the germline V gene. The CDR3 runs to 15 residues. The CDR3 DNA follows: TGCGCCAGCAGCCATCCCGGGGGGATACTGACTGAAGCTTTCTTT. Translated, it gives CASSHPGGILTEAFF.

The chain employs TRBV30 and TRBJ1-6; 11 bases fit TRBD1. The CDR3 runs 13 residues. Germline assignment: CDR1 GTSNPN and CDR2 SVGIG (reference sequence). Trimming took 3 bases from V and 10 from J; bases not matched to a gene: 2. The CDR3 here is CAWRGQGDSPLHF. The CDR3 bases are TGTGCCTGGAGGGGACAGGGGGACTCACCCCTCCACTTT.

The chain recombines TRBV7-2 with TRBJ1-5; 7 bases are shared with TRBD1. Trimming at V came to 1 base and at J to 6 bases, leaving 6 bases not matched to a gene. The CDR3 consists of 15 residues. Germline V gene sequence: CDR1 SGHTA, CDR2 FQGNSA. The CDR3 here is CASSLVTGSGQPQHF. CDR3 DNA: TGTGCCAGCAGCTTAGTGACAGGGTCGGGTCAGCCCCAGCATTTT.

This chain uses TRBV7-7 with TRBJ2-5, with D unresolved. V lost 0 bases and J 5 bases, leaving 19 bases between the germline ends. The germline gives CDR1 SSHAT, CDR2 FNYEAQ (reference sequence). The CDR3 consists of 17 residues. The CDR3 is CASSLAVGRTVLETQYF. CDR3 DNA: TGTGCCAGCAGCTTAGCGGTCGGCAGGACCGTCCTGGAGACCCAGTACTTC.

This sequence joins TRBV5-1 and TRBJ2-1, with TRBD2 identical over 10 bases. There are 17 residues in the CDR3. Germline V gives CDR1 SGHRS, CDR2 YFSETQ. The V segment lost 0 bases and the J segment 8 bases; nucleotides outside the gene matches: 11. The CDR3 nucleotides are TGCGCCAGCAGCTTGGGAGCGGGAGGGCCGAATGGGGATGAGCAGTTCTTC. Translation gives CASSLGAGGPNGDEQFF. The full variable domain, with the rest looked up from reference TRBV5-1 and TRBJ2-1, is KAGVTQTPRYLIKTRGQQVTLSCSPISGHRSVSWYQQTPGQGLQFLFEYFSETQRNKGNFPGRFSGRQFSNSRSEMNVSTLELGDSALYLCASSLGAGGPNGDEQFFGPGTRLTVL.

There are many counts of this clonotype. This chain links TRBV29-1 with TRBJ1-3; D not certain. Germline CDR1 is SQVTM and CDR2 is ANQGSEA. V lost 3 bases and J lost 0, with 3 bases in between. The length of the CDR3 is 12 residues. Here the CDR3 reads CSVDISGNTIYF. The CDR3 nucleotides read TGCAGCGTTGACATCTCTGGAAACACCATATATTTT.

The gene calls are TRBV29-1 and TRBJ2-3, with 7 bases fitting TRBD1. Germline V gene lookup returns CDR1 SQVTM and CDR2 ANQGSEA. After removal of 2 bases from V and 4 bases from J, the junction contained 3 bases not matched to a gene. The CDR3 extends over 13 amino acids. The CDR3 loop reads CSVERGRADTQYF. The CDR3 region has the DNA TGCAGCGTTGAAAGGGGGCGCGCAGATACGCAGTATTTT.

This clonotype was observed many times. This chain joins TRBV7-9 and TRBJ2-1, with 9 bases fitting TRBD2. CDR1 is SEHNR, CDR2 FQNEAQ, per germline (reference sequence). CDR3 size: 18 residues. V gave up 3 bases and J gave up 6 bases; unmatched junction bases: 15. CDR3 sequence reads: CASSFVPSTGTSFNEQFF. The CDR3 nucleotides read TGTGCCAGCAGCTTCGTGCCGTCGACCGGGACTAGCTTCAATGAGCAGTTCTTC.

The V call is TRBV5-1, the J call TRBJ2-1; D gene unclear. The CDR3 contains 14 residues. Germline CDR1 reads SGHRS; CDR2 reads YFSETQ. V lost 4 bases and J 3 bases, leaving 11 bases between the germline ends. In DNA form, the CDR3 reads TGCGCCAGCAGCGACGGACCGCGCTACAATGAGCAGTTCTTC. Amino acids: CASSDGPRYNEQFF.

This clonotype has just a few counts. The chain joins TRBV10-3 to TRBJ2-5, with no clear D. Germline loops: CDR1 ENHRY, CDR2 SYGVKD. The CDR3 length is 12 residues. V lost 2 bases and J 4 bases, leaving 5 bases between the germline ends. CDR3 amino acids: CAISERRETQYF. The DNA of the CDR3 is TGTGCCATCAGTGAGAGACGAGAGACCCAGTACTTC.

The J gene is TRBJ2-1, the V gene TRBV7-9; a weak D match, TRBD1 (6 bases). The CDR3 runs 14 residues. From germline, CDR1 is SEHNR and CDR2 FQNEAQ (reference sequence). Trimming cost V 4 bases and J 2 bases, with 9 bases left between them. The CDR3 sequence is CASSSRDTYNEQFF. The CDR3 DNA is TGTGCCAGCAGCTCCCGGGACACCTACAATGAGCAGTTCTTC.

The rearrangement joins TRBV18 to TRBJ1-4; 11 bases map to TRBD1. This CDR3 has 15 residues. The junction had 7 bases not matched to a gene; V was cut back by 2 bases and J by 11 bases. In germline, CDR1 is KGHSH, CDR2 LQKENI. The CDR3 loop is CASSPGQGASDKLFF. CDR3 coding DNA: TGTGCCAGCTCACCAGGACAGGGGGCGTCTGACAAACTGTTTTTT. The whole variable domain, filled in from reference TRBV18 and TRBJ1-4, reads NAGVMQNPRHLVRRRGQEARLRCSPMKGHSHVYWYRQLPEEGLKFMVYLQKENIIDESGMPKERFSAEFPKEGPSILRIQQVVRGDSAAYFCASSPGQGASDKLFFGSGTQLSVL.

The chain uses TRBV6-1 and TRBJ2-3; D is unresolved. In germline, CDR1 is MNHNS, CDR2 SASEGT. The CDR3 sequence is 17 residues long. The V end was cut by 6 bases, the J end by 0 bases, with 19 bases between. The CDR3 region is CASRHLGLSSSTDTQYF. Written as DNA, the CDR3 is TGTGCCAGCAGACACCTTGGGCTCTCTTCTAGCACAGATACGCAGTATTTT.

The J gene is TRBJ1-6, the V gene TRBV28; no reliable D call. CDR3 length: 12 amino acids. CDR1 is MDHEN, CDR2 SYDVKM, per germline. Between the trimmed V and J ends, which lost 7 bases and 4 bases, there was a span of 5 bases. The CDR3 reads CASNGYNSPLHF. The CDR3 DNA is TGTGCCAGCAACGGGTATAATTCACCCCTCCACTTT.

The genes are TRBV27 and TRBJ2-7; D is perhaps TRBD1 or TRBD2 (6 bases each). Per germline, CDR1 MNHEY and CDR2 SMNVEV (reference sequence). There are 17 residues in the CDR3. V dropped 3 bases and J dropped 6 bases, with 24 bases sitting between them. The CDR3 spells CASSLLSVLGGGGEQYF. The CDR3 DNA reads TGTGCCAGCAGTTTGTTGAGTGTCTTGGGGGGCGGAGGCGAGCAGTACTTC.

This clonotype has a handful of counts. The CDR3: CASSGTGTSYEQYF. The CDR3 DNA sequence: TGCGCCAGTTCCGGGACAGGGACCTCCTACGAGCAGTACTTC. This sequence joins TRBV5-1 and TRBJ2-7, with 9 nucleotides matching TRBD1. The CDR3 has 14 amino acids. Trimming removed 8 bases from V and 0 bases from J; junction bases left unmatched: 6. CDR1 SGHRS and CDR2 YFSETQ come from the germline V gene.

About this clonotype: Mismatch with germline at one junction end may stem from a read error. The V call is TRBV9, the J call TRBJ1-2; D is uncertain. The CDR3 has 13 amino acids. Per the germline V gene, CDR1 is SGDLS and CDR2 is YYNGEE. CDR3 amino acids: CASGKEGSYGDTF. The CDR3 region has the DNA TGTGCCAGCGGCAAGGAGGGCAGCTATGGCGACACCTTC.

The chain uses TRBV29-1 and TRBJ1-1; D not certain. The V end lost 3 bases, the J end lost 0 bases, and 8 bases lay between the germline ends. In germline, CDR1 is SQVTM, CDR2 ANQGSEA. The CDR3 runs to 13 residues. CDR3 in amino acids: CSVEGRLNTEAFF. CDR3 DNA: TGCAGCGTTGAGGGCAGACTGAACACTGAAGCTTTCTTT.

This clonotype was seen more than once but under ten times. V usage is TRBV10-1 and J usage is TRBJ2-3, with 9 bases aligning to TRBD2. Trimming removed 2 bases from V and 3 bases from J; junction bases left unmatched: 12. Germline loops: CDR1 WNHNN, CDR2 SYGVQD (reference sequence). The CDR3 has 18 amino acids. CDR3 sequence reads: CASSEGLFETSGTDTQYF. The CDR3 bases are TGCGCCAGCAGTGAGGGGCTGTTTGAGACTAGCGGTACAGATACGCAGTATTTT.

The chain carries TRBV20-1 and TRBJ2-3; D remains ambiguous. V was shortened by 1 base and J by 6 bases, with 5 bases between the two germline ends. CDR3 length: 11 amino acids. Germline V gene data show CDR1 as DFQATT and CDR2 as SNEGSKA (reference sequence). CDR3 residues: CSARVVDTQYF. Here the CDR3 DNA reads TGCAGTGCTAGAGTTGTGGATACGCAGTATTTT.

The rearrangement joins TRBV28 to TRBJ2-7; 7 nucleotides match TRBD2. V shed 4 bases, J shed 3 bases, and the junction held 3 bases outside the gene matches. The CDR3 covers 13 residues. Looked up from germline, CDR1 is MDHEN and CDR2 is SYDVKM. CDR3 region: CASSWEGLYEQYF. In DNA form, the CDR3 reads TGTGCCAGCAGTTGGGAGGGGCTCTACGAGCAGTACTTC.

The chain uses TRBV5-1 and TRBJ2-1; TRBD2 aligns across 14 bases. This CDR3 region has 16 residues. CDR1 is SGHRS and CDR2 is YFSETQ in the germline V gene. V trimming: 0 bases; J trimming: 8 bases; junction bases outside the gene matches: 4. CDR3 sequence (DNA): TGCGCCAGCAGCTTGGATCCGGGACTAGCGGGGGATGAGCAGTTCTTC. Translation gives CASSLDPGLAGDEQFF.

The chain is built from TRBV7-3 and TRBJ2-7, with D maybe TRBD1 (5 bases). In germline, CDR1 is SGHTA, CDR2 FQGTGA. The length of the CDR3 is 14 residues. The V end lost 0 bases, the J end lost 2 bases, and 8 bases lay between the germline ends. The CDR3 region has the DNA TGTGCCAGCAGCTTAACCCCAGGGACCTACGAGCAGTACTTC. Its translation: CASSLTPGTYEQYF.

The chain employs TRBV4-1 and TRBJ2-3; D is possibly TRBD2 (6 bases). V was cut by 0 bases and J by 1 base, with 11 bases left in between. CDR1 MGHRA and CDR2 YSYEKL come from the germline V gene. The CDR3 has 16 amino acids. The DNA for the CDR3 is TGCGCCAGCAGCCAAGAGGGGGGATCTGGCACAGATACGCAGTATTTT. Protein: CASSQEGGSGTDTQYF.

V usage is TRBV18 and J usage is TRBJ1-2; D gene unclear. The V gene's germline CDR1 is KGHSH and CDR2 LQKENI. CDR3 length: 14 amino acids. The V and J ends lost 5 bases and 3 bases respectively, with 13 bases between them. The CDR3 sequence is CASSTTRQHYGYTF. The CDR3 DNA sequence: TGTGCCAGCTCAACCACGCGTCAGCACTATGGCTACACCTTC.

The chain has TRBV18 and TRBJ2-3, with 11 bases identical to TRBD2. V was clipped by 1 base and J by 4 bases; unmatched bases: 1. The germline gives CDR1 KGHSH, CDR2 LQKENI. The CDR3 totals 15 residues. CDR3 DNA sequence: TGTGCCAGCTCACCACTAGCGGGAGGGCCAGATACGCAGTATTTT. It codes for CASSPLAGGPDTQYF. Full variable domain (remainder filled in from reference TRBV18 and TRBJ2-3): NAGVMQNPRHLVRRRGQEARLRCSPMKGHSHVYWYRQLPEEGLKFMVYLQKENIIDESGMPKERFSAEFPKEGPSILRIQQVVRGDSAAYFCASSPLAGGPDTQYFGPGTRLTVL.

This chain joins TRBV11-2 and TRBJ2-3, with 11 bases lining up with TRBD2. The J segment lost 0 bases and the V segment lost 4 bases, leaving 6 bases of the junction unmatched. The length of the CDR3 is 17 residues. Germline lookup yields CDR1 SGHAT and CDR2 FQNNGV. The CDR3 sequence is CASSSGTSGPSTDTQYF. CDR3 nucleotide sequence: TGTGCCAGCAGCTCCGGGACTAGCGGTCCTAGCACAGATACGCAGTATTTT.

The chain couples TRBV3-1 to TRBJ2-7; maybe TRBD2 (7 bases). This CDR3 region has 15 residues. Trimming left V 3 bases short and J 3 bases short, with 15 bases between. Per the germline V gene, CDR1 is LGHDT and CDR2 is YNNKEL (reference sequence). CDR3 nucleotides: TGTGCCAGCAGCCATGGAGGGGGGGCAGGCTACGAGCAGTACTTC. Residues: CASSHGGGAGYEQYF.

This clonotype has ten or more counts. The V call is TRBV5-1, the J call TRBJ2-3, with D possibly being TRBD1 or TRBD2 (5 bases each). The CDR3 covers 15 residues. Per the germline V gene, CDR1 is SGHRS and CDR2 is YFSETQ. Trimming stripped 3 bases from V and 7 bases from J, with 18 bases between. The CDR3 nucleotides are TGCGCCAGCAGCTCTGAAACACGAGGGGCAAATACGCAGTATTTT. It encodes CASSSETRGANTQYF.

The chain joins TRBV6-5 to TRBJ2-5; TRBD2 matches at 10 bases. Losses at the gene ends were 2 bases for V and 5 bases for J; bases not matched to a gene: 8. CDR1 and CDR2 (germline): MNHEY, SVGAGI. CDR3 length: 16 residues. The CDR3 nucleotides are TGTGCCAGCAGTTACCTAGCGGGGGCAAAAAGGGAGACCCAGTACTTC. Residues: CASSYLAGAKRETQYF.

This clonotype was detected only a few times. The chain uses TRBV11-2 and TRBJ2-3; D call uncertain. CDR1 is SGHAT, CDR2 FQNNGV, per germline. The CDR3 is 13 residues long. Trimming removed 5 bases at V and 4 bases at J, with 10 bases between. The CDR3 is CASSTTFSDTQYF. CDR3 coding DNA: TGTGCCAGCAGCACAACCTTCTCAGATACGCAGTATTTT.